This TCR beta chain appears in the sequencing data of a study of naive and memory T cell subsets (TCRdb year 2017). Context from the whole study: Sorted naive and memory T cell subsets from peripheral blood were analyzed in the study using a UMI-based, open-source pipeline for TCR alpha and beta sequencing. The results of the functional CMV T cell responses matched the IgG serology results in every case. RNA was DNase-treated and reverse transcribed with TCR constant-region primers, mostly using SuperScript III.

Findings and caveats that apply to the study as a whole: After error correction, only a single occurrence was seen for over 90% of naive TCR sequences, so much steeper abundance distributions were produced than in memory subsets. A power law was followed by TCR abundance, with an exponent that differed between naive and memory subsets but was consistent across the three individuals. Gini index rose and Shannon and inverse Simpson diversity fell from naive through CM, EM and EMRA in both CD4 and CD8 cells. RNA-based TCR counts may be influenced by expression changes linked to T cell activation and differentiation. Clonotypes were defined as single alpha or beta chain sequences, not paired alpha/beta receptors. No ground truth was available to validate the repertoire findings for the naive and memory subsets.

This clonotype was picked up many times. Its target antigen remains unknown. Base qualities are not provided; no much larger clone lies one nucleotide away. V is shortened by 3 bases, J by 3 bases, and the region joining them spans 12 bases. The germline V gene (reference sequence) sets CDR1 to SEHNR and CDR2 to FQNEAQ. The CDR3 starts with the cysteine, ends with the phenylalanine, and has 15 residues. Only CDR3 DNA is held: 45 bases, read in frame from base 1. From the second PCR step onward, the TCR alpha chain libraries and the TCR beta chain libraries were amplified separately. The CMV status of each donor was determined by measuring IFNgamma production from CD4+ T cells after fresh PBMCs had been stimulated overnight with CMV viral lysate. Miltenyi beads were used first to positively select CD4 T cells, and CD8 T cells were then positively selected from the CD4-negative fraction. Cells were stained for CD3, CD4, CD8, CD45RA, CD27 and a live/dead dye and were sorted on a BD Aria II into four subsets based on CD45RA and CD27. Blood came from three healthy volunteers, each fractionated into CD4 and CD8 T cells and then into four differentiation subsets. About 130 ml of peripheral blood was collected from each donor, and PBMC were isolated by Ficoll-Paque PLUS density-gradient centrifugation. Sorted cells were lysed in RLT buffer, and RNA was extracted with a Qiagen RNeasy kit and stored at -80°C.

Library creation used UMI-ligation and nested PCR. An equimolar mix of two oligonucleotides covering both TRBC1 and TRBC2 was used as the beta constant-region primer. T4 RNA ligase 1 ligated a single-stranded oligonucleotide carrying the SP2 primer and a 12-nucleotide UMI to the cDNA 3' end. Four rounds of PCR, combining the SP2 primer with nested alpha and beta constant-region primers, were used to amplify the ligated cDNA. The ligation reaction was incubated at 16°C for about 18-24 hours. PCR2 was typically run as a SYBR Green qPCR and stopped at a predetermined threshold to prevent over-amplification. Every purification after the first one was done using Agencourt AMPure XP magnetic beads. Library quantification was done by Qubit, followed by a TapeStation check on which the main peak was expected at around 650 bp. The pooled libraries were sequenced on an Illumina MiSeq using v2 2x251 paired-end kits, which usually yielded 1-2 million reads per sample. Each sample was pooled at 3 to 4.5 nM, and about 4.5-7.5% PhiX was included to help cluster recognition. The paper's processing steps were these. Using tag matching that tolerated one base-pair mismatch, Decombinator assigned V and J genes to FASTQ reads that had been processed by Demultiplexor. Collapsinator used UMIs to correct both sequencing errors and frequency errors arising from PCR heterogeneity. TCRs were translated and CDR3s were extracted from the conserved cysteine to the FGXG phenylalanine by CDR3Translator, with non-productive sequences being flagged. Gini, Shannon entropy and inverse Simpson indices were calculated on repertoires subsampled to equal numbers of UMI-defined TCRs. Clonotype abundance distributions were fitted to a power law by maximum likelihood within the linear range. For one naive CD8 sample, the pipeline and MIGEC produced similar UMI counts, unique TCR numbers and clonal distributions. The repertoires were searched for just under 7,500 CMV-associated CDR3 sequences that had been compiled from VDJdb and a published dataset. TCRdb trimmed the raw reads at Q25, called clones with MiXCR and kept productive beta chains. Rows with a matching CDR3 protein are joined into one entry that keeps the most common DNA and genes. These V and J calls derive from TCRdb rather than the authors' analysis. The sample records some 85,000 distinct CDR3 sequences, about an eighth of which are singletons. The ten most abundant clones make up about 0.9% of the sample.

Sequenced material: central memory CD4+ T cells from blood. The sample's cell subset or site label is to be understood as: central memory, CD45RA- CD27+. This TCR derives from a human donor in good health. Rearrangement joined TRBV7-9 to TRBJ1-5; TRBD1 is a possible D gene, resting on 5 matching bases. The sequenced DNA is TGTGCCAGCAGCTTGGGTCCAGGGTTCAATCAGCCCCAGCATTTT. Protein translation: CASSLGPGFNQPQHF.